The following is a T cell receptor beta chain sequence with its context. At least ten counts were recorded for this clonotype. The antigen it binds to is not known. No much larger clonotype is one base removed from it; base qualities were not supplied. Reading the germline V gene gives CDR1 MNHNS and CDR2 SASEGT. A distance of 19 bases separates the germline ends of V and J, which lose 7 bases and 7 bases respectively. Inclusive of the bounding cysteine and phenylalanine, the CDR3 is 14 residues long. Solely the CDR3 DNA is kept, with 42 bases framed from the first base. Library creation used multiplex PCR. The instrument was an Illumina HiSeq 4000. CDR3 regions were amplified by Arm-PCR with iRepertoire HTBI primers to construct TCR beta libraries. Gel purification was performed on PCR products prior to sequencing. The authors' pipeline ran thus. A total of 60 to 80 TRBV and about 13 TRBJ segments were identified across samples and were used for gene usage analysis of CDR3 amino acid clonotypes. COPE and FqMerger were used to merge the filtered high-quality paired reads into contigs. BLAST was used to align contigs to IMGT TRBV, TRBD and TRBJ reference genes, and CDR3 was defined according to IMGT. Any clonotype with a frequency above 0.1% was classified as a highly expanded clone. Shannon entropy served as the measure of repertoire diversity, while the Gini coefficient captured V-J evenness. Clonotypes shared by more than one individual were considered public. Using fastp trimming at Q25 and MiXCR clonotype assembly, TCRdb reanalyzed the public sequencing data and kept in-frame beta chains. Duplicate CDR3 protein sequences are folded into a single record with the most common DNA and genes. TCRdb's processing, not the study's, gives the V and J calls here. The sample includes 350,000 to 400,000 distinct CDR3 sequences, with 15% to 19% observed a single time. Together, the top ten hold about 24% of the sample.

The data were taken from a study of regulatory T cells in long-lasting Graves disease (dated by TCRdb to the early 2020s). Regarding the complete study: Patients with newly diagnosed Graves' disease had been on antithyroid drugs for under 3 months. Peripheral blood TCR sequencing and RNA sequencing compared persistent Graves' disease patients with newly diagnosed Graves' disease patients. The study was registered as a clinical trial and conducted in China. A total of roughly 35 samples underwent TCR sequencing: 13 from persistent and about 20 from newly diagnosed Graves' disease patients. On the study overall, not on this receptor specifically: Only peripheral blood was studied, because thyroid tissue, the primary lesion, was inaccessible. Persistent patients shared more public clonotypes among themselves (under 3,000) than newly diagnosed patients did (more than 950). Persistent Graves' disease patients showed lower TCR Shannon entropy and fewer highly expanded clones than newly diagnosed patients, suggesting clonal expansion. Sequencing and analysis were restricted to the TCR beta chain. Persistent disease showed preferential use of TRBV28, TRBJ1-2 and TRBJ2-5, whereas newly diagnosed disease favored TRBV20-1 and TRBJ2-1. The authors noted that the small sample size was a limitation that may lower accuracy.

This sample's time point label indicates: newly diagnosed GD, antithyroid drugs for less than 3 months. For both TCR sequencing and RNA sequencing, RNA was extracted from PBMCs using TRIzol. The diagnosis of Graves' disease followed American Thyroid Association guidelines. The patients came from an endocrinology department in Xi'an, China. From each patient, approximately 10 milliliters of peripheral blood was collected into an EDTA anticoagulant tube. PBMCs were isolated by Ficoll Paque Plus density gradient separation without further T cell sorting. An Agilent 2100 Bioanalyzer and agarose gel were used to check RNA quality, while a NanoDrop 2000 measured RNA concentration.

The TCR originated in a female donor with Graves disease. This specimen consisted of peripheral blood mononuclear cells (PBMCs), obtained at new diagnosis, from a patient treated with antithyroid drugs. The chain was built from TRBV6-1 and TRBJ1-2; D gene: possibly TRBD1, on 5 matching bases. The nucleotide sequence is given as TGTGCCAGCACCGAAAGGTCAGGGTTTTCTGGCTACACCTTC. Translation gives CASTERSGFSGYTF.